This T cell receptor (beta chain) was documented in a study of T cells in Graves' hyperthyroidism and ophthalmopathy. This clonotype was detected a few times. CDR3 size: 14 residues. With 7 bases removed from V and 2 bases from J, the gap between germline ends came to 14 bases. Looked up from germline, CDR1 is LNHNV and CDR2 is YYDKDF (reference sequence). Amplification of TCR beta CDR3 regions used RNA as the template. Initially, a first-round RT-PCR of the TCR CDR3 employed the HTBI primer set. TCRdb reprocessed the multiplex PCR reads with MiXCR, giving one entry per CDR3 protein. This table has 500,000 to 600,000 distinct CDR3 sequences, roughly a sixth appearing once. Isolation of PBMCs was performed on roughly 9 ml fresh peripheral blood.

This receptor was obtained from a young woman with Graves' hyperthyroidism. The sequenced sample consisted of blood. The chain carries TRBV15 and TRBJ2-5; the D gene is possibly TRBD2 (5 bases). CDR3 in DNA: TGTGCCACCACCATAAGGACTTATCAAGAGACCCAGTACTTC. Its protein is CATTIRTYQETQYF.